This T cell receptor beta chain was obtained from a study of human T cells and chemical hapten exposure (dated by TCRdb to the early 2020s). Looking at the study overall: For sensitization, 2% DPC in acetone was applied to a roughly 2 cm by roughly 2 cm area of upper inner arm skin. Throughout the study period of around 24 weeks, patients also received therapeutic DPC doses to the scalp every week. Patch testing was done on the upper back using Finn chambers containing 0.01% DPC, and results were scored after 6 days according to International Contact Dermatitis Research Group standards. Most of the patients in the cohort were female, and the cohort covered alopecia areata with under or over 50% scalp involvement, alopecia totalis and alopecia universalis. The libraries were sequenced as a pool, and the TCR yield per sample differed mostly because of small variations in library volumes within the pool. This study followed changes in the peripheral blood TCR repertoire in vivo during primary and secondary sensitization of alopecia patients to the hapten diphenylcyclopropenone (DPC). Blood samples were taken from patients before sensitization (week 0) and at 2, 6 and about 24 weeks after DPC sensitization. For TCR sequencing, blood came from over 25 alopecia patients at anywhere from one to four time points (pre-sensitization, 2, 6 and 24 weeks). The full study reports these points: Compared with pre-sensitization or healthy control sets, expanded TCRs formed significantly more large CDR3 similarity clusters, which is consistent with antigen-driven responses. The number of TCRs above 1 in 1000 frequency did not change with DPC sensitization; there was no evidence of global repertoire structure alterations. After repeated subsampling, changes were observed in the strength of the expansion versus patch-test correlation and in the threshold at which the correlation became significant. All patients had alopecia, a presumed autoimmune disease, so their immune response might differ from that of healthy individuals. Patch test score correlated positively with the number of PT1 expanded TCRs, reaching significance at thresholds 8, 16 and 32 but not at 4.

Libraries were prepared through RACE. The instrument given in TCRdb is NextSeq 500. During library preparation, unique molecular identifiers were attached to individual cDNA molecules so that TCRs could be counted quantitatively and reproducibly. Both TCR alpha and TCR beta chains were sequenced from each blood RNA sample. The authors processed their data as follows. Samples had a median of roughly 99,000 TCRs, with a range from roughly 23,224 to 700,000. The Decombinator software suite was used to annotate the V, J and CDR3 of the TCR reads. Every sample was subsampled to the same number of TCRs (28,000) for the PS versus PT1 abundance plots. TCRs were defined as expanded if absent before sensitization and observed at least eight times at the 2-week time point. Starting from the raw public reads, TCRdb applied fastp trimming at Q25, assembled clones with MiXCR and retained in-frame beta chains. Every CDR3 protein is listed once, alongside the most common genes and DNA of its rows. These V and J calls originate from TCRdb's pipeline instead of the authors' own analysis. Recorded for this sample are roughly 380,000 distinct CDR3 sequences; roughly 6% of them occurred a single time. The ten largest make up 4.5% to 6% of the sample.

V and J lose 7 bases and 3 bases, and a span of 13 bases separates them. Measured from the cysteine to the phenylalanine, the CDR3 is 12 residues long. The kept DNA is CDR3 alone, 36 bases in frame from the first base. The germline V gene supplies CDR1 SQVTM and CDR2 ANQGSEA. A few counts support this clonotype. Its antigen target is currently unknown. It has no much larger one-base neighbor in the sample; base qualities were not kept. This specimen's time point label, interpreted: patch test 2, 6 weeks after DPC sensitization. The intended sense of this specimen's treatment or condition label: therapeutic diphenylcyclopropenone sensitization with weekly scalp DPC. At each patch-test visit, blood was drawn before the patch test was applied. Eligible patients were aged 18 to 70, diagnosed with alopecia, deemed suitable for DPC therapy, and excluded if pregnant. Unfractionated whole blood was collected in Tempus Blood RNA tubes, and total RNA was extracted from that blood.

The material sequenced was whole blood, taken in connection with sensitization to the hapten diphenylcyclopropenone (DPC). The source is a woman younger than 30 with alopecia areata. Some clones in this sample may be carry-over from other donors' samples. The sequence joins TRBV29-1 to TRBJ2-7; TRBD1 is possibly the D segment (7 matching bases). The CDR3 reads CSARQGLYEQYF. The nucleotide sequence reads TGCAGCGCAAGACAGGGACTCTACGAGCAGTACTTC.